The rows below give T cell receptor beta chains drawn from one sample of a study of blood T cell repertoires in COVID-19. Assay used: immunoSEQ multiplex PCR; TCRdb lists only in-frame clones, some missing. Of about 180,000 clones in the sample, around 83% were seen once. Material: peripheral blood. Every receptor here comes from a human donor in a cohort sampled during active COVID-19. CDR3s include the opening cysteine and the closing phenylalanine or tryptophan. A D gene is named only where the DNA matches it firmly. Clone size is stated in some rows and not others, as once, few, many or a class when expanded.

cdr3_nt | cdr3_aa | j_call | clone_size | v_call | d_call
TGTGCCAGCAGCCAAGTTTCGGCGGGGGGGAAAGGGGAGCTGTTTTTT | CASSQVSAGGKGELFF | TRBJ2-2 | NA | TRBV4-2 | TRBD2
TGTGCCAGCAGCTTATCAGGGCTCAATCAGCCCCAGCATTTT | CASSLSGLNQPQHF | TRBJ1-5 | NA | TRBV7-2 | NA
TGTGCCAGCAGTTTACAGGGTGGGGAAAAACTGTTTTTT | CASSLQGGEKLFF | TRBJ1-4 | once | TRBV12-3/TRBV12-4 | NA
TGTGCCAGCAGCTTGGGACAGGGGGCGGACACCGGGGAGCTGTTTTTT | CASSLGQGADTGELFF | TRBJ2-2 | NA | TRBV5-4 | TRBD1
TGCGCCAGCAGCTCCGGTGGCCGGGACACCATATATTTT | CASSSGGRDTIYF | TRBJ1-3 | few | TRBV5-1 | NA
TGTGCCAGCAGCAAAAGTGGAACCCGCCTAAGACTAGCGGGAAAACGTAACAATGAGCAGTTCTTC | CASSKSGTRLRLAGKRNNEQFF | TRBJ2-1 | NA | TRBV21-1 | NA
TGTGCCAGCAGTTACGAACTAGCGGGTCTCCAAACCCAGTACTTC | CASSYELAGLQTQYF | TRBJ2-5 | NA | TRBV6-2/TRBV6-3 | TRBD2
TGTGCCAGCAGCTCATCAGTCAGACTAGCCAAAAACATTCAGTACTTC | CASSSSVRLAKNIQYF | TRBJ2-4 | NA | TRBV5-8 | NA
TGTGCCAGCCCTCCCGGGACTTGGTCCTACGAAGAGCAGTACTTC | CASPPGTWSYEEQYF | TRBJ2-7 | NA | TRBV28 | NA
TGTGCCAGCAGCGTCAGGGGGGAGAACACTGAAGCTTTCTTT | CASSVRGENTEAFF | TRBJ1-1 | NA | TRBV11-2 | TRBD1
TGTGCCAGCAGTTCCACGCGAGTGAGCACAGATACGCAGTATTTT | CASSSTRVSTDTQYF | TRBJ2-3 | NA | TRBV28 | NA
TGTGCCAGCAGTCCGGGACAGGGGGATCAGGAGACCCAGTACTTC | CASSPGQGDQETQYF | TRBJ2-5 | NA | TRBV6-2/TRBV6-3 | TRBD1
TGTGCCAGCAGTTATACAGGGTGGAACACTGAAGCTTTCTTT | CASSYTGWNTEAFF | TRBJ1-1 | few | TRBV6-6 | NA
TGTGCCAGCAGCTCCGAACTAGCGGGGGGATCCTACGAGCAGTACTTC | CASSSELAGGSYEQYF | TRBJ2-7 | NA | TRBV13 | TRBD2
TGTGCCACCAGAGGGACAGGGACCAATGAGCAGTTCTTC | CATRGTGTNEQFF | TRBJ2-1 | NA | TRBV24-1 | TRBD1
TGTGCCAGCACCCCGGGAAGGTCCTACGAGCAGTACTTC | CASTPGRSYEQYF | TRBJ2-7 | NA | TRBV7-9 | NA
TGTGCCAGCAGCCCCGGGGAGACCCAGTACTTC | CASSPGETQYF | TRBJ2-5 | NA | TRBV7-6 | NA
TGTGCCAGCAGGCCGGGACTAGCTGTCTCCTACGAGCAGTACTTC | CASRPGLAVSYEQYF | TRBJ2-7 | few | TRBV6-5 | TRBD2
TGTGCCAGCAAGTTAAGGACAGAAGCTTTCTTT | CASKLRTEAFF | TRBJ1-1 | NA | TRBV2 | NA
TGTGCCAGCAGCTTAAGGCAGGGATTGTCTGAAGCTTTCTTT | CASSLRQGLSEAFF | TRBJ1-1 | NA | TRBV7-2 | NA
TGTGCCAGCAGAACAGCCTCTGGAAACACCATATATTTT | CASRTASGNTIYF | TRBJ1-3 | NA | TRBV25-1 | NA
TGCGCCAGCAGCTTGGAAGGGGGCCATGGCTACACCTTC | CASSLEGGHGYTF | TRBJ1-2 | NA | TRBV5-1 | TRBD1
TGTGCCAGCAGCGGAGCCTACAGGGCAGCGCGCGAGGATGAGCAGTACTTC | CASSGAYRAAREDEQYF | TRBJ2-7 | NA | TRBV7-8 | NA
TGTGCCAGCAGCGGTAGGGACAGGGTCTACGAGCAGTACTTC | CASSGRDRVYEQYF | TRBJ2-7 | once | TRBV11-1 | TRBD1
TGTGCCAGCACCGCGGGGTGGGGACCACTCTACGAGCAGTACTTC | CASTAGWGPLYEQYF | TRBJ2-7 | NA | TRBV7-2 | NA
TGTGCCAGCAGCTTAGGGGACAGTAACTATGGCTACACCTTC | CASSLGDSNYGYTF | TRBJ1-2 | NA | TRBV7-9 | TRBD1
TGTGCCAGCAGTTTCTCAGGGGCCTATACATCTAACTATGGCTACACCTTC | CASSFSGAYTSNYGYTF | TRBJ1-2 | NA | TRBV28 | NA
TGCGCCAGCAGCTTGGGGACTAGCGGGGCTGACAATGAGCAGTTCTTC | CASSLGTSGADNEQFF | TRBJ2-1 | NA | TRBV5-1 | TRBD2
TGTGCCAGCACATTGCGGGTGGGGGGCTACGAGCAGTACTTC | CASTLRVGGYEQYF | TRBJ2-7 | NA | TRBV28 | NA
TGTGCCAGCAGCCAAGATCGGGGGGTCCGTACAGATACGCAGTATTTT | CASSQDRGVRTDTQYF | TRBJ2-3 | NA | TRBV14 | TRBD2
TGTGCCAGCAGCTTCCGGGACAGGGCCTACGAGCAGTACTTC | CASSFRDRAYEQYF | TRBJ2-7 | NA | TRBV5-4 | TRBD1
TGTGCCAGTAGTATAGACCGGACAGGGGGCTACGAGCAGTACTTC | CASSIDRTGGYEQYF | TRBJ2-7 | once | TRBV19 | TRBD1
TGTGCCAGTAGTGGCAGGGCTGGATACGAGCAGTACTTC | CASSGRAGYEQYF | TRBJ2-7 | NA | TRBV19 | NA
TGTGCCAGCAGTCGGACAGGGGGCAATCAGCCCCAGCATTTT | CASSRTGGNQPQHF | TRBJ1-5 | NA | TRBV6-5 | TRBD1
TGTGCCAGCAGCTTGGAGGCGGAACAAGAGACCCAGTACTTC | CASSLEAEQETQYF | TRBJ2-5 | NA | TRBV5-4 | NA
TGCGCCAGCAGCGAAGCGGGGAGGAACACTGAAGCTTTCTTT | CASSEAGRNTEAFF | TRBJ1-1 | once | TRBV5-1 | NA
TGTGCCAGCAGCCAAGATTCGGGGTGGGGTGGTCAGCCCCAGCATTTT | CASSQDSGWGGQPQHF | TRBJ1-5 | NA | TRBV3-1/TRBV3-2 | NA
TGCGCCAGCAGCAAGGACTATAGCAATCAGCCCCAGCATTTT | CASSKDYSNQPQHF | TRBJ1-5 | NA | TRBV4-3 | NA
TGTGCCAGCAGCTTGGGGGGACTAGCGGGGAGGAGCTCCTACGAGCAGTACTTC | CASSLGGLAGRSSYEQYF | TRBJ2-7 | NA | TRBV5-8 | TRBD2
TGTGCCAGTAGTATTGGGGACAGGGGGGTCGGGGAGCTGTTTTTT | CASSIGDRGVGELFF | TRBJ2-2 | NA | TRBV19 | TRBD1
TGTGCCGTTTCAGGGACTAGCAGCTACGAGCAGTACTTC | CAVSGTSSYEQYF | TRBJ2-7 | NA | TRBV25-1 | TRBD2
TGTGCCAGCTCACCCGGGGGAGGGTCGTACGAGCAGTACTTC | CASSPGGGSYEQYF | TRBJ2-7 | NA | TRBV18 | TRBD2
TGTGTGGCCGGGGAAAGCTTAGGATCTGGGGCCAACGTCCTGACTTTC | CVAGESLGSGANVLTF | TRBJ2-6 | NA | TRBV28 | NA
TGTGCCAGCAGCTCGTCCGGGACTAGAGGACACAATGAGCAGTTCTTC | CASSSSGTRGHNEQFF | TRBJ2-1 | once | TRBV7-9 | TRBD2
TGTGCCAGCAACATCGGACAGGGCACCTACGAGCAGTACTTC | CASNIGQGTYEQYF | TRBJ2-7 | NA | TRBV7-8 | TRBD1
TGTGCCAGCAGACCCGACAGGGGCCGAAACACCATATATTTT | CASRPDRGRNTIYF | TRBJ1-3 | once | TRBV6-5 | TRBD1
TGTGCCAGCAGCGACCCCTTAAGCAAAAGACTAGGAAAACTGTTTTTT | CASSDPLSKRLGKLFF | TRBJ1-4 | NA | TRBV7-2 | NA
TGCAGTGCTAGTCAGGGGAGCAATCAGCCCCAGCATTTT | CSASQGSNQPQHF | TRBJ1-5 | NA | TRBV20-1 | NA
TGTGCCAGCTCACCACCGGGCAGCCCAGTGAACACTGAAGCTTTCTTT | CASSPPGSPVNTEAFF | TRBJ1-1 | NA | TRBV18 | NA
TGCGCCAGCAGCCAAGATCCCAAGCGGGAGTACAATGAGCAGTTCTTC | CASSQDPKREYNEQFF | TRBJ2-1 | NA | TRBV4-3 | TRBD2
TGTGCCAGTAAAGACGGGACAGTTAGCAATCAGCCCCAGCATTTT | CASKDGTVSNQPQHF | TRBJ1-5 | NA | TRBV19 | TRBD1